One sample yielded the 26 T cell receptor beta chains listed below, sequenced in a study of blood T cell repertoires in COVID-19 (dated by TCRdb to 2020 to 2021). The library came from the immunoSEQ multiplex PCR assay. TCRdb carries this immuneACCESS record with in-frame sequences only. Its versions omit some clonotypes, under half of them owing to an unresolved V gene in the studies checked, with the rest unexplained. Across this sample there are about 310,000 clones, with about nine tenths seen only once. The ten largest clones capture roughly 8.9% of the sample. Sequencing used PBMCs or T cells enriched from blood (not recorded which). These TCRs come from a woman aged 40 to 50 who had recovered from COVID-19.

This clone occurred once. The junction shows a germline mismatch at one end, possibly a read error. The chain couples TRBV7-7 to TRBJ2-2, with 8 nucleotides matching TRBD2. The CDR3 has 16 amino acids. Germline V gives CDR1 SSHAT, CDR2 FNYEAQ (reference sequence). In DNA, the CDR3 is TGTGCTAGCAGCCGTCTGGCGGGGGGGAACACCGGGGAGCTGTTTTTT. The encoded protein is CASSRLAGGNTGELFF. The full variable domain, in which reference TRBV7-7 and TRBJ2-2 provide the parts outside the CDR3, is GAGVSQSPRYKVTKRGQDVTLRCDPISSHATLYWYQQALGQGPEFLTYFNYEAQPDKSGLPSDRFSAERPEGSISTLTIQRTEQRDSAMYRCASSRLAGGNTGELFFGEGSRLTVL.

This clone was seen a single time. The chain joins TRBV5-8 to TRBJ2-1; D ambiguous. Germline assignment: CDR1 SGHTS and CDR2 YDEGEE. The CDR3 has 12 amino acids. V lost 4 bases and J 12 bases, leaving 14 bases between the germline ends. The CDR3 sequence: CASSPQVPGQFF. In nucleotides, the CDR3 is TGTGCCAGCAGCCCCCAGGTCCCCGGGCAGTTCTTC.

The chain links TRBV7-2 to TRBJ2-1, with D maybe TRBD1 (5 bases). CDR1 is SGHTA and CDR2 is FQGNSA in the germline V gene. The CDR3 spans 11 residues. V shed 7 bases and J shed 9 bases, with 10 bases lying between them. This CDR3 reads CASTPGIEQFF. DNA for the CDR3: TGTGCCAGCACACCAGGGATTGAGCAGTTCTTC.

This sequence joins TRBV12-5 and TRBJ2-7, with a possible D match to TRBD2 (6 bases). This CDR3 is 12 amino acids long. Deletions cut 8 bases from V and 6 bases from J, with 14 bases between. The germline CDR1 and CDR2 sequences are LGHNT and FRNRAP. The CDR3 loop is CASPLEGREQYF. The CDR3 DNA sequence: TGTGCTAGTCCCTTGGAGGGTCGCGAGCAGTACTTC.

This sequence joins TRBV19 and TRBJ1-2; 9 bases line up with TRBD1. This CDR3 has 15 amino acids. After removal of 5 bases from V and 4 bases from J, the junction contained 8 bases not matched to a gene. The germline V gene has CDR1 LNHDA and CDR2 SQIVND (reference sequence). The DNA for the CDR3 is TGTGCCAGTAGTCCCGCCGGACAGGGGATCTATGGCTACACCTTC. Its translation is CASSPAGQGIYGYTF.

The V gene is TRBV27, the J gene TRBJ2-1, with 7 bases that match TRBD1. The V segment lost 7 bases and the J segment 2 bases; nucleotides outside the gene matches: 5. The CDR3 consists of 14 residues. CDR1 is MNHEY, CDR2 SMNVEV, per germline (reference sequence). For the CDR3, the DNA is TGTGCCAGCAAACGACAGGGAGCCTACAATGAGCAGTTCTTC. Its translation: CASKRQGAYNEQFF.

The V and J genes are TRBV3-1 (or the pseudogene TRBV3-2) and TRBJ1-3; D unresolved. The V end was cut by 1 base, the J end by 1 base, with 11 bases between. Germline V gene lookup returns CDR1 LGHDT and CDR2 YNNKEL (reference sequence). This CDR3 is 16 amino acids long. Written as DNA, the CDR3 is TGTGCCAGCAGCCAAGCTTACGCGGTGTCTGGAAACACCATATATTTT. Its protein is CASSQAYAVSGNTIYF.

The chain is built from TRBV10-3 and TRBJ2-7; TRBD1 aligns across 11 bases. Germline assignment: CDR1 ENHRY and CDR2 SYGVKD. V lost 7 bases and J lost 2; bases outside the gene matches: 7. CDR3 length: 15 amino acids. CDR3 amino acids: CAITSGQGAAYEQYF. In DNA, the CDR3 is TGTGCCATCACCTCAGGACAGGGGGCCGCCTACGAGCAGTACTTC.

The sample holds one count of this clone. The chain carries TRBV19 and TRBJ2-6; D may be TRBD1 (5 bases). Germline CDR1 LNHDA, CDR2 SQIVND (reference sequence). Trimming pared 6 bases from V and 0 bases from J, leaving 9 bases between. The CDR3 has 15 amino acids. CDR3 sequence: CASRQGSSGANVLTF. The DNA for the CDR3 is TGTGCCAGTAGGCAGGGTAGCTCTGGGGCCAACGTCCTGACTTTC.

Points on this clone: The junction departs from the called germline gene at one end, perhaps through a read error. The J gene is TRBJ2-1, the V gene TRBV7-7; D gene uncertain. The length of the CDR3 is 15 residues. Germline V CDR1 and CDR2: SSHAT, FNYEAQ (reference sequence). The CDR3 loop is CASSFSTETYNEQFF. Here the CDR3 DNA reads TGTGCTAGCAGCTTCTCCACAGAAACCTACAATGAGCAGTTCTTC.

V usage is TRBV30 and J usage is TRBJ2-2; 14 bases are a match to TRBD2. Germline lookup yields CDR1 GTSNPN and CDR2 SVGIG (reference sequence). Trimming cost V 5 bases and J 2 bases; bases outside gene matches: 4. The CDR3 consists of 16 residues. The CDR3 DNA reads TGTGCCTGGGGGACTAGCGGGAGAAAAAACACCGGGGAGCTGTTTTTT. Encoded protein: CAWGTSGRKNTGELFF.

The table lists this clone with a count of one. The chain joins TRBV5-4 to TRBJ1-1, with a weak D call TRBD1 (6 bases). V shed 3 bases and J shed 1 base, with 10 bases lying between them. In germline, CDR1 is SGHNT, CDR2 YYREEE (reference sequence). The CDR3 length is 14 residues. The CDR3 protein is CASSSFRGNTEAFF. The CDR3 nucleotides read TGTGCCAGCAGCTCCTTCAGGGGGAACACTGAAGCTTTCTTT. Full variable domain (missing parts from reference TRBV5-4 and TRBJ1-1): ETGVTQSPTHLIKTRGQQVTLRCSSQSGHNTVSWYQQALGQGPQFIFQYYREEENGRGNFPPRFSGLQFPNYSSELNVNALELDDSALYLCASSSFRGNTEAFFGQGTRLTVV.

The rearrangement uses TRBV10-3 and TRBJ2-7, with 8 bases matching TRBD2. This CDR3 has 16 residues. Losses at the gene ends were 6 bases for V and 3 bases for J; bases not matched to a gene: 13. Looked up from germline, CDR1 is ENHRY and CDR2 is SYGVKD. CDR3 nucleotide sequence: TGTGCCATCAGAGTATTCGGAGCGGGGGAAATCTACGAGCAGTACTTC. This gives the protein CAIRVFGAGEIYEQYF.

The genes are TRBV6-5 and TRBJ1-1, with 8 bases aligning to TRBD1. Germline V gene sequence: CDR1 MNHEY, CDR2 SVGAGI. The CDR3 is 13 residues long. V lost 8 bases, J lost 4 bases, and 6 bases stayed unmatched. The CDR3 DNA reads TGTGCCAGCGGCGGACAGGGACTCACTGAAGCTTTCTTT. Its protein product is CASGGQGLTEAFF.

This clone showed up just once. This chain links TRBV25-1 with TRBJ1-2; weak D call: TRBD1 (6 bases). Germline V gene data show CDR1 as MGHDK and CDR2 as SYGVNS. There are 12 residues in the CDR3. V lost 5 bases, J lost 10 bases, and 14 bases lay in between. Written as DNA, the CDR3 is TGTGCCAGCAGTAACACAGGGCTAACCTACACCTTC. Residues: CASSNTGLTYTF.

With respect to this clone: Within the sample, other DNA sequences also encode this same CDR3. The chain couples TRBV29-1 to TRBJ1-1, with no clear D. Trimming shortened V by 1 base and J by 5 bases, and 8 bases separated the two germline ends. CDR1 is SQVTM and CDR2 is ANQGSEA in the germline V gene. The CDR3 is 12 residues long. The CDR3 DNA follows: TGCAGCGTTGAAGGAGGAGTGACTGAAGCTTTCTTT. Its translation is CSVEGGVTEAFF.

V gene TRBV3-1 (or the pseudogene TRBV3-2) combines with J gene TRBJ1-5; D is unresolved. The CDR3 has 14 residues. V lost 4 bases to trimming and J lost 5 bases, with 12 bases between them. Per the germline V gene, CDR1 is LGHDT and CDR2 is YNNKEL (reference sequence). CDR3 nucleotides: TGTGCCAGCAGCCGAAGAGTAGTTGATCAGCCCCAGCATTTT. Its protein product is CASSRRVVDQPQHF.

The genes are TRBV28 and TRBJ1-5, with TRBD1 as a possible D gene (5 bases). The CDR3 is 14 residues long. V was clipped by 5 bases and J by 5 bases, with 13 bases between them. CDR1 MDHEN and CDR2 SYDVKM come from the germline V gene. CDR3 nucleotide sequence: TGTGCCAGCAGTCGCTGGGGCAAGGATCAGCCCCAGCATTTT. Encoded protein: CASSRWGKDQPQHF.

The chain has TRBV7-3 and TRBJ2-1; tentatively, D is TRBD2 (6 bases). Germline V gene sequence: CDR1 SGHTA, CDR2 FQGTGA. This CDR3 has 16 amino acids. Trimming left V 5 bases short and J 7 bases short, with 21 bases between. CDR3 amino acids: CASSPWGERVTNEQFF. The CDR3 DNA reads as TGTGCCAGCAGCCCGTGGGGGGAAAGGGTTACAAATGAGCAGTTCTTC.

This chain joins TRBV10-3 and TRBJ2-1; D may be TRBD2 (5 bases). The CDR3 loop spans 12 amino acids. The germline V gene has CDR1 ENHRY and CDR2 SYGVKD. The V and J ends lost 7 bases and 9 bases respectively, with 13 bases between them. CDR3 sequence (DNA): TGTGCCATCACTGGGGAGAAGGGTGAGCAGTTCTTC. Translating gives CAITGEKGEQFF.

This rearrangement joins TRBV5-4 to TRBJ1-6, with D maybe TRBD1 (6 bases). CDR3 length equals 14 residues. Trimming left V 5 bases short and J 5 bases short, with 11 bases between. From germline, CDR1 is SGHNT and CDR2 YYREEE (reference sequence). In DNA, the CDR3 is TGTGCCAGCAGTACAGGGTTAAATAATTCACCCCTCCACTTT. This encodes CASSTGLNNSPLHF.

This clone occurred many times. The chain links TRBV27 to TRBJ1-6; the D gene is possibly TRBD1 (6 bases). The length of the CDR3 is 14 residues. Germline CDR1 is MNHEY and CDR2 is SMNVEV (reference sequence). Trimming shortened V by 5 bases and J by 6 bases, and 11 bases separated the two germline ends. The CDR3 loop is CASSHREGNSPLHF. CDR3 bases: TGTGCCAGCAGTCACAGGGAGGGTAATTCACCCCTCCACTTT.

The rearrangement links TRBV28 to TRBJ1-2; D is ambiguous. Between the trimmed V and J ends, which lost 5 bases and 8 bases, there was a span of 12 bases. CDR1 MDHEN and CDR2 SYDVKM come from the germline V gene. The CDR3 consists of 12 residues. In DNA, the CDR3 is TGTGCCAGCAGTACCCCAACGGTAGGCTACACCTTC. The encoded protein is CASSTPTVGYTF.

J is TRBJ1-6 and V is TRBV5-1, with a tentative D call TRBD1 (5 bases). Germline V gene sequence: CDR1 SGHRS, CDR2 YFSETQ. The CDR3 contains 16 residues. Trimming stripped 1 base from V and 2 bases from J, with 10 bases between. CDR3 bases: TGCGCCAGCAGCTTGACGGGGGAACCCTATAATTCACCCCTCCACTTT. As protein: CASSLTGEPYNSPLHF.

The chain combines TRBV7-6 with TRBJ2-7, with 7 bases fitting TRBD1. With V trimmed by 0 bases and J by 5 bases, 10 bases remained unmatched. The CDR3 runs to 16 residues. CDR1 SGHVS and CDR2 FNYEAQ come from the germline V gene. The CDR3: CASSLALLQGFNEQYF. CDR3 nucleotides: TGTGCCAGCAGCTTAGCGCTGTTACAGGGGTTCAACGAGCAGTACTTC.

The chain links TRBV2 to TRBJ1-1, with 9 bases fitting TRBD1. The CDR3 loop spans 14 amino acids. Trimming at V came to 5 bases and at J to 3 bases, leaving 4 bases not matched to a gene. CDR1 is SNHLY, CDR2 FYNNEI, per germline. CDR3 bases: TGTGCCAGCAGTTATCGACAGGGGGACACTGAAGCTTTCTTT. Translated: CASSYRQGDTEAFF.